This passage covers 16 T cell receptor beta chains from one sample sequenced in a study of blood T cell repertoires in COVID-19. Produced via immunoSEQ multiplex PCR; TCRdb's table is partial and in-frame only. The sample has more than 100,000 clones, about 80% seen once; the top ten hold roughly 2.3%. Material: PBMCs or T cells enriched from blood (not recorded which). These TCRs come from a man aged 40-55 years with acute COVID-19.

V gene TRBV7-9 combines with J gene TRBJ2-7, with D unresolved. The CDR3 has 12 amino acids. V was shortened by 7 bases and J by 0 bases, with 7 bases between the two germline ends. CDR1 is SEHNR and CDR2 is FQNEAQ in the germline V gene (reference sequence). The CDR3 reads CASTKSSYEQYF. The DNA of the CDR3 is TGTGCCAGCACCAAGAGCTCCTACGAGCAGTACTTC.

The CDR3, as DNA: TGTGCCAGCAGTGATCAGGATAATTCACCCCTCCACTTT. Translated, it gives CASSDQDNSPLHF. The gene calls are TRBV25-1 and TRBJ1-6; D is uncertain. CDR3 size: 13 residues. Looked up from germline, CDR1 is MGHDK and CDR2 is SYGVNS. Deletions cut 3 bases from V and 5 bases from J, with 5 bases between.

This clone was found a few times. The rearrangement links TRBV11-2 to TRBJ2-3; D perhaps matches TRBD2 (5 bases). Trimming cost V 0 bases and J 3 bases, with 10 bases left between them. The germline gives CDR1 SGHAT, CDR2 FQNNGV. This CDR3 has 15 residues. CDR3 nucleotides: TGTGCCAGCAGCTTAGATAGCGTTCTGACAGATACGCAGTATTTT. It encodes CASSLDSVLTDTQYF.

The CDR3 nucleotides are TGTGCCAGCAGCCAACAGGGGATCAATTCACCCCTCCACTTT. Its protein product is CASSQQGINSPLHF. The rearrangement uses TRBV3-1 (or the pseudogene TRBV3-2) and TRBJ1-6; D may be TRBD1 (6 bases). V shed 2 bases and J shed 7 bases, with 9 bases lying between them. This CDR3 is 14 amino acids long. Germline values: CDR1 LGHDT, CDR2 YNNKEL (reference sequence).

The rearrangement links TRBV18 to TRBJ2-1; D is perhaps TRBD2 (5 bases). The CDR3 is 14 residues long. CDR1 is KGHSH and CDR2 is LQKENI in the germline V gene. V gave up 3 bases and J gave up 9 bases, with 15 bases separating them. CDR3 region: CASSPDSFEGEQFF. The DNA of the CDR3 is TGTGCCAGCTCACCGGACTCATTTGAAGGTGAGCAGTTCTTC. Full variable domain (rest looked up from reference TRBV18 and TRBJ2-1): NAGVMQNPRHLVRRRGQEARLRCSPMKGHSHVYWYRQLPEEGLKFMVYLQKENIIDESGMPKERFSAEFPKEGPSILRIQQVVRGDSAAYFCASSPDSFEGEQFFGPGTRLTVL.

The rearrangement joins TRBV28 to TRBJ2-1; 8 bases match TRBD2. The junction had 6 bases not matched to a gene; V was cut back by 6 bases and J by 5 bases. CDR1 MDHEN and CDR2 SYDVKM come from the germline V gene. The CDR3 loop spans 14 amino acids. CDR3 sequence reads: CASRSGTSNNEQFF. DNA of the CDR3: TGTGCCAGCAGATCCGGGACTAGTAACAATGAGCAGTTCTTC.

The rearrangement joins TRBV11-2 to TRBJ1-2, with TRBD1 matching over 11 bases. Germline trimming cut 5 bases from V and 0 bases from J; bases unmatched to any gene: 14. The CDR3 loop spans 19 amino acids. Germline values: CDR1 SGHAT, CDR2 FQNNGV. Here the CDR3 reads CASSPPRTGGFSPNYGYTF. In DNA form, the CDR3 reads TGTGCCAGCAGCCCTCCCCGGACAGGGGGCTTTAGTCCTAACTATGGCTACACCTTC.

The chain is built from TRBV3-1 (or the pseudogene TRBV3-2) and TRBJ1-1; TRBD1 might be the D (5 bases). This CDR3 is built from 14 residues. Per germline, CDR1 LGHDT and CDR2 YNNKEL (reference sequence). The V end lost 2 bases, the J end lost 8 bases, and 15 bases lay between the germline ends. CDR3 DNA: TGTGCCAGCAGCCAACCTGGGGGGGGAAGGGAAGCTTTCTTT. It translates to CASSQPGGGREAFF.

The sample holds a few counts of this clone. The rearrangement uses TRBV25-1 and TRBJ1-2, with D maybe TRBD1 (5 bases). The CDR3 has 13 residues. V lost 2 bases, J lost 8 bases, and 12 bases lay in between. Germline loops: CDR1 MGHDK, CDR2 SYGVNS. The CDR3 region is CASSEGPWGGYTF. In DNA, the CDR3 is TGTGCCAGCAGTGAAGGCCCTTGGGGCGGCTACACCTTC.

This chain uses TRBV19 with TRBJ1-1, with TRBD1 as a possible D gene (6 bases). This CDR3 has 15 residues. Germline values: CDR1 LNHDA, CDR2 SQIVND (reference sequence). V was cut by 2 bases and J by 1 base, with 11 bases left in between. The CDR3 region is CASSINGQRNTEAFF. The CDR3 DNA reads as TGTGCCAGTAGTATAAACGGACAGAGGAACACTGAAGCTTTCTTT. Using reference TRBV19 and TRBJ1-1 for the parts outside the CDR3, the full variable domain is DGGITQSPKYLFRKEGQNVTLSCEQNLNHDAMYWYRQDPGQGLRLIYYSQIVNDFQKGDIAEGYSVSREKKESFPLTVTSAQKNPTAFYLCASSINGQRNTEAFFGQGTRLTVV.

This chain joins TRBV3-1 (or the pseudogene TRBV3-2) and TRBJ1-1; tentative D call: TRBD1 (6 bases). The ends were cut back, 3 bases at V and 7 bases at J, with 9 bases in the middle. Germline loops: CDR1 LGHDT, CDR2 YNNKEL (reference sequence). This CDR3 spans 12 amino acids. The CDR3 DNA reads TGTGCCAGCAGCCAGGCACAGGGTGAAGCTTTCTTT. Encoded protein: CASSQAQGEAFF.

The V gene is TRBV5-1, the J gene TRBJ2-5, with TRBD2 identical over 7 bases. CDR1 SGHRS and CDR2 YFSETQ come from the germline V gene. J gave up 1 base and V 5 bases, and 8 bases lay outside the gene matches. This CDR3 spans 15 amino acids. The CDR3 DNA sequence: TGCGCCAGCAGTCCCAGCGGGGCCTCCCAAGAGACCCAGTACTTC. Amino acids: CASSPSGASQETQYF.

Details on this clone: Other DNA sequences from this sample encode an identical CDR3 as well. The chain combines TRBV5-1 with TRBJ2-5; 8 positions agree with TRBD2. Germline values: CDR1 SGHRS, CDR2 YFSETQ. The V segment lost 2 bases and the J segment 3 bases; nucleotides outside the gene matches: 3. The CDR3 is 14 amino acids. The chain's CDR3 is CASSLGAGEETQYF. Written as DNA, the CDR3 is TGCGCCAGCAGCTTAGGAGCGGGGGAAGAGACCCAGTACTTC. Complete variable domain (other parts from reference TRBV5-1 and TRBJ2-5): KAGVTQTPRYLIKTRGQQVTLSCSPISGHRSVSWYQQTPGQGLQFLFEYFSETQRNKGNFPGRFSGRQFSNSRSEMNVSTLELGDSALYLCASSLGAGEETQYFGPGTRLLVL.

The chain joins TRBV2 to TRBJ2-4; 10 bases agree with TRBD1. The CDR3 loop spans 16 amino acids. V was pared by 5 bases and J by 8 bases, with 12 bases of the junction left unmatched. CDR1 and CDR2 from the germline V gene are SNHLY and FYNNEI. The CDR3 here is CASSFADRGNRDIQYF. CDR3 bases: TGTGCCAGCAGTTTCGCGGACAGGGGGAATAGGGACATTCAGTACTTC.

V is TRBV11-2 and J is TRBJ2-2, with 9 bases that match TRBD1. The germline V gene has CDR1 SGHAT and CDR2 FQNNGV. The V gene end was trimmed by 2 bases and the J gene end by 7 bases; junction bases not matched to a gene: 8. The CDR3 runs to 16 residues. The CDR3 region has the DNA TGTGCCAGCAGCTTAATGGGACAGGGTAACGGCGGGGAGCTGTTTTTT. This translates into CASSLMGQGNGGELFF.

The V call is TRBV2, the J call TRBJ2-7; 13 bases are a match to TRBD2. The V and J ends lost 9 bases and 2 bases, in that order; junction bases with no gene match: 4. Germline V lookup: CDR1 SNHLY, CDR2 FYNNEI. The CDR3 is 14 residues long. CDR3 in amino acids: CASYGTSGAYEQYF. Written as DNA, the CDR3 is TGTGCCAGTTACGGGACTAGCGGGGCCTACGAGCAGTACTTC.